This record concerns one TCR beta chain sequence. The target antigen is unknown. This entry comes from a study of T cell repertoires in cytomegalovirus infection. About the research overall: Recently described HLA-C-restricted plus well-studied HLA-B-restricted CMV epitopes were used. Public TCR beta signature analysis indicated the presence of both CMV infection and matching HLA type.

The CDR3 is 16 amino acids. CDR1 DFQATT and CDR2 SNEGSKA come from the germline V gene (reference sequence). Trimming took 4 bases from V and 4 from J, leaving 21 bases between them. Via MiXCR, TCRdb re-called the reads, giving one row per CDR3 protein. The repertoire holds approximately 390,000 distinct CDR3 sequences, about 35% seen once, with approximately 12% in the top ten. The study, taken as a whole, reports: Accumulated public TCR beta family frequency recognized individuals carrying CMV together with the relevant HLA. The study found HLA-C-restricted CMV-specific TCR beta clonotypes dominating the ex vivo response.

The V and J genes are TRBV20-1 and TRBJ2-3; D is perhaps TRBD2 (6 bases). The specimen comprised cultured PBMCs, sampled from culture after CMV antigen stimulation. The clonotype comes from a human donor in good health (CMV status not recorded). Some clones in this sample may be carry-over from other donors' samples. DNA for the CDR3: TGCAGTGCTACCGCGGGACGCTCATCTTCTCCAGATACGCAGTATTTT. As protein: CSATAGRSSSPDTQYF.